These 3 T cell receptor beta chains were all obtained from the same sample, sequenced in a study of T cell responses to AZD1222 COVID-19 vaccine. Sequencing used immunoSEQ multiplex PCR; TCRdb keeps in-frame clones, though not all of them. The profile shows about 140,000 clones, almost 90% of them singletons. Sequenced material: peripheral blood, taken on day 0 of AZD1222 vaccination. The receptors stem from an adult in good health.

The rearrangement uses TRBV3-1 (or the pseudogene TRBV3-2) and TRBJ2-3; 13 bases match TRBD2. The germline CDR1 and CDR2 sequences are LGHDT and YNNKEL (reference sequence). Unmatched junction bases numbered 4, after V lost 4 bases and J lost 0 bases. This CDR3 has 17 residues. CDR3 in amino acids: CASSPGLAGRSTDTQYF. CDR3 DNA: TGTGCCAGCAGCCCGGGACTAGCGGGGAGAAGCACAGATACGCAGTATTTT.

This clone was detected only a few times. In nucleotides, the CDR3 is TGTGCCAGCAGCCCTCGCGCCTACGAGCAGTACTTC. It is translated as CASSPRAYEQYF. This sequence joins TRBV7-9 and TRBJ2-7; the D is unclear. The V end lost 5 bases, the J end lost 2 bases, and 7 bases lay between the germline ends. Per germline, CDR1 SEHNR and CDR2 FQNEAQ (reference sequence). The CDR3 has 12 residues.

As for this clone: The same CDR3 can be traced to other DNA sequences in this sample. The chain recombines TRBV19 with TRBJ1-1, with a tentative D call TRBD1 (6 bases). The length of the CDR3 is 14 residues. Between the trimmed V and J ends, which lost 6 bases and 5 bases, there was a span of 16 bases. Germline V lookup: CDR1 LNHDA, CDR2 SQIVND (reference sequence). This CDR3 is CASSIGQLGTEAFF. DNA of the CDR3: TGTGCCAGTAGCATCGGACAGTTAGGGACTGAAGCTTTCTTT. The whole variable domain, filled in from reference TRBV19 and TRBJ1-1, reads DGGITQSPKYLFRKEGQNVTLSCEQNLNHDAMYWYRQDPGQGLRLIYYSQIVNDFQKGDIAEGYSVSREKKESFPLTVTSAQKNPTAFYLCASSIGQLGTEAFFGQGTRLTVV.